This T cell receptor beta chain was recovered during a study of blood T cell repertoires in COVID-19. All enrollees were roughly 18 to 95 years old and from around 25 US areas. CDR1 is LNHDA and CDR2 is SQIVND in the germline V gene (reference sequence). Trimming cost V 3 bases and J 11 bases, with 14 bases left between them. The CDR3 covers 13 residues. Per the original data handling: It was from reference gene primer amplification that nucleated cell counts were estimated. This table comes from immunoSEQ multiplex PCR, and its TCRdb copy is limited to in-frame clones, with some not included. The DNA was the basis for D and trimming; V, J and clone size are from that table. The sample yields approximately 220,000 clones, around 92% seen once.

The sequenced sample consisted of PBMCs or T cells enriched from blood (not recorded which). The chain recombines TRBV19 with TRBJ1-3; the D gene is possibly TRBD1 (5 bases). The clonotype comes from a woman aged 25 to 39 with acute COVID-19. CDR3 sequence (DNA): TGTGCCAGTAGTATCGCCTTGATGGGGCCCATATATTTT. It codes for CASSIALMGPIYF.